This entry features one T cell receptor (beta chain) sequence. Its antigen is undetermined. Sequencing used immunoSEQ multiplex PCR; TCRdb keeps in-frame clones, though not all of them. Counted here are fewer than 200,000 clones, roughly 90% occurring once; the ten biggest clones make up roughly 5.8%. The data originate from a study of cytomegalovirus exposure and HLA in healthy donors. Study-level information: A later analysis reported the same platform for the roughly 120 validation repertoires and the approximately 640 first-cohort repertoires.

The germline V and J ends were trimmed by 3 bases and 0 bases, with 18 bases remaining between them. CDR3 length: 18 amino acids. The germline CDR1 and CDR2 sequences are LNHDA and SQIVND (reference sequence). Study-wide points: Among TCR beta chains, those listed as cytomegalovirus-associated numbered over 150. Subsequent analysis showed first-cohort TCR clusters tending to co-occur in around 110 validation repertoires.

Sequenced: PBMCs. The chain has TRBV19 and TRBJ2-4, with no clear D. This clonotype was sampled from a woman in her 30s in good health and CMV-seronegative. CDR3 protein: CASSMRVEFTLAKNIQYF. CDR3 DNA sequence: TGTGCCAGTAGTATGCGTGTGGAATTCACCTTAGCCAAAAACATTCAGTACTTC. Drawing the rest from reference TRBV19 and TRBJ2-4, the complete variable domain is DGGITQSPKYLFRKEGQNVTLSCEQNLNHDAMYWYRQDPGQGLRLIYYSQIVNDFQKGDIAEGYSVSREKKESFPLTVTSAQKNPTAFYLCASSMRVEFTLAKNIQYFGAGTRLSVL.